This T cell receptor (beta chain) was sequenced in a study of T cell changes during pregnancy in multiple sclerosis. The V and J ends lost 1 base and 8 bases respectively, with 11 bases between them. This CDR3 region has 13 residues. Germline CDR1 is PRHDT and CDR2 is FYEKMQ (reference sequence). Sequencing was performed with immunoSEQ multiplex PCR; in TCRdb, only in-frame clones are kept and a portion is missing. The sample contains roughly 80,000 clones, 92% of which appear only once. The chain uses TRBV13 and TRBJ1-2, with D unclear. Here the sequenced sample was peripheral blood, taken before pregnancy. The receptor was derived from a female donor with multiple sclerosis, enrolled in a pregnancy study. For the CDR3, the DNA is TGTGCCAGCAGCTTAGTCGGACTCGTGGGCTACACCTTC. It is translated as CASSLVGLVGYTF.